This is a list of T cell receptor beta chains from one sample in a study of T cell repertoires in cytomegalovirus infection. MiXCR, run by TCRdb on the reads, gives a single entry per CDR3 protein. The data hold nearly 550,000 distinct CDR3 sequences, with more than 15% observed a single time. Sequenced sample: CD8+ T cells from PBMCs. These receptors all stem from a human donor in good health (CMV status not recorded). Some clones in this sample may be carry-over from other donors' samples. Both conserved end residues are part of each CDR3. The order of the fields is CDR3 length, clone size, V gene, J gene, CDR3 protein. Size tells how often a clone was seen (once, few, many) or the class of an expanded clone, and some rows leave it out.

cdr3_length: 15; clone_size: many; v_call: TRBV28; j_call: TRBJ2-1; cdr3_aa: CASSFWASRNNEQFF
cdr3_length: 12; clone_size: few; v_call: TRBV29-1; j_call: TRBJ2-3; cdr3_aa: CGGRSLTDTQYF
cdr3_length: 13; clone_size: many; v_call: TRBV12-3/TRBV12-4; j_call: TRBJ2-7; cdr3_aa: CASSPTGAYEQYF
cdr3_length: 16; clone_size: NA; v_call: TRBV7-9; j_call: TRBJ2-1; cdr3_aa: CASSHQAGTGYNEQFF
cdr3_length: 12; clone_size: many; v_call: TRBV12-3/TRBV12-4; j_call: TRBJ1-1; cdr3_aa: CASTGADTEAFF
cdr3_length: 16; clone_size: NA; v_call: TRBV2; j_call: TRBJ2-1; cdr3_aa: CASSEMPSGRAQEQFF
cdr3_length: 13; clone_size: NA; v_call: TRBV29-1; j_call: TRBJ2-7; cdr3_aa: CSVEPGTKRKQYF
cdr3_length: 15; clone_size: NA; v_call: TRBV5-4; j_call: TRBJ1-6; cdr3_aa: CASSAGTAGNSPLHF
cdr3_length: 12; clone_size: few; v_call: TRBV28; j_call: TRBJ2-7; cdr3_aa: CASSFDGVEQYF
cdr3_length: 15; clone_size: many; v_call: TRBV11-1; j_call: TRBJ1-2; cdr3_aa: CASSLPSWKGDGYTF
cdr3_length: 15; clone_size: NA; v_call: TRBV7-9; j_call: TRBJ2-1; cdr3_aa: CASSTPQSSYNEQFF
cdr3_length: 17; clone_size: NA; v_call: TRBV5-1; j_call: TRBJ2-6; cdr3_aa: CASSIRDRNSGANVLTF
cdr3_length: 14; clone_size: many; v_call: TRBV7-9; j_call: TRBJ1-1; cdr3_aa: CASSSRDRNTEAFF
cdr3_length: 15; clone_size: NA; v_call: TRBV18; j_call: TRBJ2-7; cdr3_aa: CASSQVRGGSYEQYF
cdr3_length: 12; clone_size: many; v_call: TRBV12-3/TRBV12-4; j_call: TRBJ2-7; cdr3_aa: CASSFLGSEQYF
cdr3_length: 15; clone_size: few; v_call: TRBV28; j_call: TRBJ1-2; cdr3_aa: CASSPHGSSEYGYTF
cdr3_length: 14; clone_size: NA; v_call: TRBV19; j_call: TRBJ2-7; cdr3_aa: CATQPRTGAYEQYF
cdr3_length: 15; clone_size: NA; v_call: TRBV27; j_call: TRBJ2-6; cdr3_aa: CASRESVSGANVLTF
cdr3_length: 18; clone_size: NA; v_call: TRBV27; j_call: TRBJ2-3; cdr3_aa: CASSFILAGGPSTDTQYF
cdr3_length: 15; clone_size: few; v_call: TRBV19; j_call: TRBJ1-3; cdr3_aa: CASSIDPRAGNTIYF
cdr3_length: 13; clone_size: NA; v_call: TRBV5-6; j_call: TRBJ1-2; cdr3_aa: CASSSSSFYGYTF